This T cell receptor (beta chain) was sequenced in a study of T cell changes during pregnancy in multiple sclerosis. The V gene's germline CDR1 is SQVTM and CDR2 ANQGSEA. The CDR3 spans 10 residues. Profiled with immunoSEQ multiplex PCR; TCRdb holds only in-frame clones, not every one. The table lists more than 80,000 clones, more than 90% of them singletons. This sequence originates from a female donor with multiple sclerosis, enrolled in a pregnancy study. This chain uses TRBV29-1 with TRBJ2-4, with D maybe TRBD1 (6 bases). Sequenced material: peripheral blood, taken in the second trimester of pregnancy. The chain's CDR3 is CSYRENIQYF. CDR3 DNA: TGCAGTTACAGGGAAAACATTCAGTACTTC.